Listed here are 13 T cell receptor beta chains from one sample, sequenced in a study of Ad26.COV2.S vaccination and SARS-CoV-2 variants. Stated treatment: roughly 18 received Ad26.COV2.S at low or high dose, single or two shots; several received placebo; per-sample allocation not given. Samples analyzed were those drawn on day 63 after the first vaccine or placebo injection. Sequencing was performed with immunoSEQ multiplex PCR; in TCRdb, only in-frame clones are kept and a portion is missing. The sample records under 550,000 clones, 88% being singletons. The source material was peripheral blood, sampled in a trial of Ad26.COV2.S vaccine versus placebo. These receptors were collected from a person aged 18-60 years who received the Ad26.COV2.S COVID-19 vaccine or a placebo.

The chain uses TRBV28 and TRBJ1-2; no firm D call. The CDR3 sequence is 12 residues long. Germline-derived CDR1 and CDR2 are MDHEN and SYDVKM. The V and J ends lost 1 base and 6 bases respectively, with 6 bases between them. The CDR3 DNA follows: TGTGCCAGCAGTTTATTAACTGATGGCTACACCTTC. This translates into CASSLLTDGYTF.

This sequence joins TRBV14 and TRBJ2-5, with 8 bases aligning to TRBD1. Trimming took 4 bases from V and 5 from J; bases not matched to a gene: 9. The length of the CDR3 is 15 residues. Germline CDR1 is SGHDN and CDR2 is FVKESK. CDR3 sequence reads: CASSLVTGAYETQYF. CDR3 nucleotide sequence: TGTGCCAGCAGCCTCGTGACAGGGGCTTACGAGACCCAGTACTTC.

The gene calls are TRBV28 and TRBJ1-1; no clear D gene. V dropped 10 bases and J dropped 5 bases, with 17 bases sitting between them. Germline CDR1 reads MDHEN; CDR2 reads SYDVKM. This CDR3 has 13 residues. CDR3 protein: CATLDPWGTEAFF. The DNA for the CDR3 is TGTGCCACCCTTGACCCGTGGGGAACTGAAGCTTTCTTT.

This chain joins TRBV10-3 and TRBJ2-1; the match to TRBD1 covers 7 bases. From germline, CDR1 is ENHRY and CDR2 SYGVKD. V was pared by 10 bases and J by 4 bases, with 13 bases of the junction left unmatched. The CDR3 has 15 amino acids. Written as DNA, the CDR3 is TGTGCCACGTTTCAACCGGGACAGCATTACAATGAGCAGTTCTTC. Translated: CATFQPGQHYNEQFF.

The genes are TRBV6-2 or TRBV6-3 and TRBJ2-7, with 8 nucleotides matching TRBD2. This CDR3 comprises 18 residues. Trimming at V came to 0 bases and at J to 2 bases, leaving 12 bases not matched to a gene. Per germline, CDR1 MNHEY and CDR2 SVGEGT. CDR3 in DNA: TGTGCCAGCAGTTACTCGAGGCGGCAGCGGGGGCAAACCTACGAGCAGTACTTC. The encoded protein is CASSYSRRQRGQTYEQYF.

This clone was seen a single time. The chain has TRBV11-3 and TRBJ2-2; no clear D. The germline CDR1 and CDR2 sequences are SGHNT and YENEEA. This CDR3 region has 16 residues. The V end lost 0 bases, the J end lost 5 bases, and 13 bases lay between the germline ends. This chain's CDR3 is CASSLDSGDITGELFF. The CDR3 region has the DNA TGTGCCAGCAGCTTAGATAGTGGCGACATTACCGGGGAGCTGTTTTTT.

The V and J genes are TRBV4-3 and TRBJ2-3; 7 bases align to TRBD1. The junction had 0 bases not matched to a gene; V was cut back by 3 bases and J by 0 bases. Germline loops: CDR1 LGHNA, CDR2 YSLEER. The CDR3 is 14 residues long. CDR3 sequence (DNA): TGCGCCAGCAGCCAGGGACAGAGCACAGATACGCAGTATTTT. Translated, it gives CASSQGQSTDTQYF.

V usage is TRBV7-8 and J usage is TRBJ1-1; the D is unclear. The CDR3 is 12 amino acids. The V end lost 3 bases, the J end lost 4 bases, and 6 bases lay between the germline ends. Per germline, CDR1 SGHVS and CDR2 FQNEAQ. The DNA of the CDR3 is TGTGCCAGCAGCTTTTCGGTCACTGAAGCTTTCTTT. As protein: CASSFSVTEAFF.

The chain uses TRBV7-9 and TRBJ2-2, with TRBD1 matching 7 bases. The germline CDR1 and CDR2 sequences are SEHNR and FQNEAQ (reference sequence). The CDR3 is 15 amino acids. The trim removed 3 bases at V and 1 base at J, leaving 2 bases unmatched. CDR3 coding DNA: TGTGCCAGCAGCTTTCGGGACAGGAACACCGGGGAGCTGTTTTTT. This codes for CASSFRDRNTGELFF.

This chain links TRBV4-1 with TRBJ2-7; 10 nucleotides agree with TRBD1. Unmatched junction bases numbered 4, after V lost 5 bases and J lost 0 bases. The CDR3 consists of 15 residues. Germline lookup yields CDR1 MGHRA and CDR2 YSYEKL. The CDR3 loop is CASSSWTGGSYEQYF. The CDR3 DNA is TGCGCCAGCAGCTCCTGGACAGGGGGCTCCTACGAGCAGTACTTC.

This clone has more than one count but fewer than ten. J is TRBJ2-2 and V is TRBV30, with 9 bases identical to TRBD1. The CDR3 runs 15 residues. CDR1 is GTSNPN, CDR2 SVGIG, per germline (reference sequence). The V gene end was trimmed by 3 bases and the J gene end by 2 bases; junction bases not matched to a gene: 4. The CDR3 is CAWRKGQGNTGELFF. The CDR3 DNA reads TGTGCCTGGAGGAAGGGACAGGGAAACACCGGGGAGCTGTTTTTT.

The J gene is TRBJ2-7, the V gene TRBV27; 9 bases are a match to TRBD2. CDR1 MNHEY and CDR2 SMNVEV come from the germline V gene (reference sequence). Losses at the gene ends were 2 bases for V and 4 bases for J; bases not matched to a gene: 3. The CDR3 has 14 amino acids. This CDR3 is CASSLGAGGYEQYF. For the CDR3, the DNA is TGTGCCAGCAGTTTAGGAGCGGGGGGTTACGAGCAGTACTTC.

Here the CDR3 DNA reads TGTGCCAGCAGTCGACCGGGACAGACAAGCACCGGGGAGCTGTTTTTT. It specifies CASSRPGQTSTGELFF. The chain combines TRBV6-6 with TRBJ2-2; TRBD1 matches at 7 bases. This CDR3 has 16 residues. The germline gives CDR1 MNHNY, CDR2 SVGAGI (reference sequence). Trimming at V came to 5 bases and at J to 4 bases, leaving 10 bases not matched to a gene.